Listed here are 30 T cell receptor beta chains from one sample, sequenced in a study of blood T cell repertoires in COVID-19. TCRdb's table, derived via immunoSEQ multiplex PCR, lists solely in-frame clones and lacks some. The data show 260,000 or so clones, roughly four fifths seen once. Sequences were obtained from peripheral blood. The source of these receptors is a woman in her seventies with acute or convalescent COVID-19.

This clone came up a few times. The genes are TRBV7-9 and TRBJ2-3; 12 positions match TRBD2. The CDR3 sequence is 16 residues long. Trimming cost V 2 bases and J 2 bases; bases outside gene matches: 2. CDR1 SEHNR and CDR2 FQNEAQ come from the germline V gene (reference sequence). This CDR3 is CASSLWTSGDTDTQYF. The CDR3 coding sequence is TGTGCCAGCAGCTTATGGACTAGCGGGGACACAGATACGCAGTATTTT.

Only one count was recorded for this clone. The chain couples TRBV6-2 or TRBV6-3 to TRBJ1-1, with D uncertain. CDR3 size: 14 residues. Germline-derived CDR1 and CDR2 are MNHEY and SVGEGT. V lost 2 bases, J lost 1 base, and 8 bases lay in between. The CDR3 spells CASSYDIPNTEAFF. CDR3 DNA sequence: TGTGCCAGCAGTTACGACATCCCGAACACTGAAGCTTTCTTT.

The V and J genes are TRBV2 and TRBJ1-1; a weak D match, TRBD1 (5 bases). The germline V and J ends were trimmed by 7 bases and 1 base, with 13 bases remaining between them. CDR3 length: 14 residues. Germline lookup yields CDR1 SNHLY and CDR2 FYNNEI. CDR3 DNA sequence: TGTGCCAGCAAGGAAAGGGGAAGGAACACTGAAGCTTTCTTT. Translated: CASKERGRNTEAFF.

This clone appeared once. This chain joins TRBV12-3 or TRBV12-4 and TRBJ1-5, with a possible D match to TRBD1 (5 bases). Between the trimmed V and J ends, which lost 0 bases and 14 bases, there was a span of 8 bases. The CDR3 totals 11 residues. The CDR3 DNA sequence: TGTGCCAGCAGTTTAGCGAAGGACAAGCATTTT. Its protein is CASSLAKDKHF.

In DNA, the CDR3 is TGCAGCGTTGAGGTGTCGGTCAATCAGCCCCAGCATTTT. This sequence encodes CSVEVSVNQPQHF. The rearrangement links TRBV29-1 to TRBJ1-5; D unresolved. CDR3 length equals 13 residues. The germline gives CDR1 SQVTM, CDR2 ANQGSEA. Trimming left V 3 bases short and J 3 bases short, with 9 bases between.

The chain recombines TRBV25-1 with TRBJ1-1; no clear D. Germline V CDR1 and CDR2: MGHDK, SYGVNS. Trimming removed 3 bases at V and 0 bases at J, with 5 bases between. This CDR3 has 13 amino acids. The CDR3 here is CASSDNLNTEAFF. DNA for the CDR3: TGTGCCAGCAGTGACAATTTGAACACTGAAGCTTTCTTT.

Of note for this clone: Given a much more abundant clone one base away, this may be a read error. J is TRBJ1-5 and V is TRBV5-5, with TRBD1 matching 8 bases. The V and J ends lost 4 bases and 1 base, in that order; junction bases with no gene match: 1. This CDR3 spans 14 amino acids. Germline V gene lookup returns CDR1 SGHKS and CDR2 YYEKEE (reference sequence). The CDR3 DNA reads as TGTGCCAGCAGCCAGGGGGCAAGCAATCAGCCCCAGCATTTT. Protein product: CASSQGASNQPQHF.

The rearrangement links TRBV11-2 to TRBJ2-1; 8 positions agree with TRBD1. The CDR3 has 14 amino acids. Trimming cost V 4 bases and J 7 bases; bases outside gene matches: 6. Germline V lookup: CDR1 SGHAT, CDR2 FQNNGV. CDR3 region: CASSSGTGGNEQFF. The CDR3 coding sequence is TGTGCCAGCAGCTCTGGGACAGGCGGTAATGAGCAGTTCTTC. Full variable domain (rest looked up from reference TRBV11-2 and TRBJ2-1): EAGVAQSPRYKIIEKRQSVAFWCNPISGHATLYWYQQILGQGPKLLIQFQNNGVVDDSQLPKDRFSAERLKGVDSTLKIQPAKLEDSAVYLCASSSGTGGNEQFFGPGTRLTVL.

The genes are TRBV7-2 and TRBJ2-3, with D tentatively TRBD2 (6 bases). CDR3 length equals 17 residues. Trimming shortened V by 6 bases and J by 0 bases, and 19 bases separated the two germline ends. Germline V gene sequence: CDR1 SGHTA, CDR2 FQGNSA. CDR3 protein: CASRLLWGVTSTDTQYF. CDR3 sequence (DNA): TGTGCCAGCAGATTATTATGGGGGGTGACTAGCACAGATACGCAGTATTTT.

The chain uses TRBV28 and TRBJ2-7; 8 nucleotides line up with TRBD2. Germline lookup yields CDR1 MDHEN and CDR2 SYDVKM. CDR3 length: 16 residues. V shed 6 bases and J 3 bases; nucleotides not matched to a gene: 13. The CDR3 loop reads CASRGLMTSAFYEQYF. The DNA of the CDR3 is TGTGCCAGCAGAGGACTGATGACTAGCGCTTTCTACGAGCAGTACTTC.

CDR3 loop: CASSLGGTSGGAYEQYF. DNA of the CDR3: TGTGCCAGCAGCTTAGGTGGGACTAGCGGGGGGGCCTACGAGCAGTACTTC. This sequence joins TRBV5-4 and TRBJ2-7, with TRBD2 matching 16 bases. Losses at the gene ends were 2 bases for V and 2 bases for J; bases not matched to a gene: 4. The CDR3 has 17 residues. Germline V gene lookup returns CDR1 SGHNT and CDR2 YYREEE (reference sequence).

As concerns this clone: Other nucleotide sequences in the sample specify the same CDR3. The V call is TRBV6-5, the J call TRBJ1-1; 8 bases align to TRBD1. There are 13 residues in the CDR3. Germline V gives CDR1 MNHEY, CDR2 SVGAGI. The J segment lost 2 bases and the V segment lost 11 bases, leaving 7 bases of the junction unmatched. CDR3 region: CASRTGLNTEAFF. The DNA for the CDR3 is TGTGCCTCCCGGACAGGGCTAAACACTGAAGCTTTCTTT.

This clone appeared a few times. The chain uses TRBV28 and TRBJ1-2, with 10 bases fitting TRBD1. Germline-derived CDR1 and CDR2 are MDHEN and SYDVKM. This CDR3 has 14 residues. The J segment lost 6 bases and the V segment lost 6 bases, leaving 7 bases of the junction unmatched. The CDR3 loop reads CASSSQGTGDGYTF. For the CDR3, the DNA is TGTGCCAGCAGCTCTCAAGGGACAGGGGATGGCTACACCTTC.

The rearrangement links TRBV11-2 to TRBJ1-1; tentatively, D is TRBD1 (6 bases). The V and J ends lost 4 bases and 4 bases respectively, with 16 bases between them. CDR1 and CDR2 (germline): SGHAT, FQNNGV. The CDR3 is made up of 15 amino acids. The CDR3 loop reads CASSYPGTLLTEAFF. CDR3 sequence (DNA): TGTGCCAGCAGCTATCCCGGGACACTTCTCACTGAAGCTTTCTTT. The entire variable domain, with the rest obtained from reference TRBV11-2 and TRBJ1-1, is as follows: EAGVAQSPRYKIIEKRQSVAFWCNPISGHATLYWYQQILGQGPKLLIQFQNNGVVDDSQLPKDRFSAERLKGVDSTLKIQPAKLEDSAVYLCASSYPGTLLTEAFFGQGTRLTVV.

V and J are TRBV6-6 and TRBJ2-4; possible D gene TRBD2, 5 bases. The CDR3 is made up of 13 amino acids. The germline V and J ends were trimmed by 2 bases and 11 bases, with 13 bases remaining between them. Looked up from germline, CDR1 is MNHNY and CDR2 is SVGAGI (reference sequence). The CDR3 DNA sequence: TGTGCCAGCAGTTACGGCTCCGACGGGGTTCAGTACTTC. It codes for CASSYGSDGVQYF.

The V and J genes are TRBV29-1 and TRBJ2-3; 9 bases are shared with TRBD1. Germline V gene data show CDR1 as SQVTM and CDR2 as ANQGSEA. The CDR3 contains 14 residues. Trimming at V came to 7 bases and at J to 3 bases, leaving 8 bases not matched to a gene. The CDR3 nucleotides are TGCAGCGGCGGGACAGGGAGGGTGACAGATACGCAGTATTTT. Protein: CSGGTGRVTDTQYF.

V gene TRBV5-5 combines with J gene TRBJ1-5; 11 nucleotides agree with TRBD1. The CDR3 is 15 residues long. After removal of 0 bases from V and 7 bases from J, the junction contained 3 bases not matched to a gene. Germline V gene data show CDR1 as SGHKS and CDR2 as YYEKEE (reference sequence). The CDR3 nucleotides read TGTGCCAGCAGCTTGGGGACAGGGGGCTGGCAGCCCCAGCATTTT. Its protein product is CASSLGTGGWQPQHF.

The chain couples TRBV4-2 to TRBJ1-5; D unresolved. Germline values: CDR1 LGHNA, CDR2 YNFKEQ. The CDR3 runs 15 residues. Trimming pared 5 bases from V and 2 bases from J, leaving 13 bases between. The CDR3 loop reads CASSAMEGGNQPQHF. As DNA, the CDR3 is TGTGCCAGCAGCGCGATGGAGGGAGGCAATCAGCCCCAGCATTTT.

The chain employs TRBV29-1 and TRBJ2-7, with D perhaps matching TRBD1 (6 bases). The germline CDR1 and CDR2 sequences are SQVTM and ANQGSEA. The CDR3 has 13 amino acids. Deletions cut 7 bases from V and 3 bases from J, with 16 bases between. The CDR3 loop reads CSARTDPRYEQYF. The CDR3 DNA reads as TGCAGCGCTCGGACAGACCCTCGCTACGAGCAGTACTTC.

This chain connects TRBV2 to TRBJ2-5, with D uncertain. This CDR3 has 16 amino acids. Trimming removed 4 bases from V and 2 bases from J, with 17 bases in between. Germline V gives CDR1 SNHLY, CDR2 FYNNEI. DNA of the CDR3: TGTGCCAGCAGTGTAATGTTTCAGAGAGGACAAGAGACCCAGTACTTC. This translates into CASSVMFQRGQETQYF.

The CDR3 protein is CASRPGTGVQPQHF. CDR3 in DNA: TGTGCCAGCAGGCCCGGGACAGGGGTTCAGCCCCAGCATTTT. The chain has TRBV2 and TRBJ1-5; 10 bases match TRBD1. Germline V CDR1 and CDR2: SNHLY, FYNNEI. The CDR3 is 14 residues long. V trimming: 6 bases; J trimming: 6 bases; junction bases outside the gene matches: 5.

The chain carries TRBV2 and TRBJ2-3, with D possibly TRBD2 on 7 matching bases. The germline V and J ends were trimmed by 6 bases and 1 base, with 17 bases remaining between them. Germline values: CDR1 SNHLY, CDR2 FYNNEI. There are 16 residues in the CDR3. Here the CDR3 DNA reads TGTGCCAGCAGCGACCGGCGGGGGCTTCGCACAGATACGCAGTATTTT. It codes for CASSDRRGLRTDTQYF.

The CDR3 protein is CASSFETSGALYEQYF. As DNA, the CDR3 is TGTGCCAGCAGTTTTGAGACTAGCGGGGCACTCTACGAGCAGTACTTC. The chain has TRBV28 and TRBJ2-7, with 11 positions matching TRBD2. The CDR3 has 16 residues. CDR1 is MDHEN, CDR2 SYDVKM, per germline. J gave up 3 bases and V 3 bases, and 7 bases lay outside the gene matches. Filled out from reference TRBV28 and TRBJ2-7, the complete variable domain reads DVKVTQSSRYLVKRTGEKVFLECVQDMDHENMFWYRQDPGLGLRLIYFSYDVKMKEKGDIPEGYSVSREKKERFSLILESASTNQTSMYLCASSFETSGALYEQYFGPGTRLTVT.

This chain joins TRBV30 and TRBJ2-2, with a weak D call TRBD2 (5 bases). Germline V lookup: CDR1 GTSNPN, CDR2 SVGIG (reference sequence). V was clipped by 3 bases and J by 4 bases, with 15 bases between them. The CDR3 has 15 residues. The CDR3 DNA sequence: TGTGCCTGGAGGATAGGGAGCATAGGCACCGGGGAGCTGTTTTTT. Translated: CAWRIGSIGTGELFF.

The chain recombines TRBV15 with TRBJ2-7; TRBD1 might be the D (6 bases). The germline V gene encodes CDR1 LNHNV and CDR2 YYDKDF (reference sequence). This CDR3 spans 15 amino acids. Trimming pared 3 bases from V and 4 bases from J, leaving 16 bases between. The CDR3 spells CATSRGTGSQYEQYF. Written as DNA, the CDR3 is TGTGCCACCAGCAGGGGTACAGGGAGTCAGTACGAGCAGTACTTC.

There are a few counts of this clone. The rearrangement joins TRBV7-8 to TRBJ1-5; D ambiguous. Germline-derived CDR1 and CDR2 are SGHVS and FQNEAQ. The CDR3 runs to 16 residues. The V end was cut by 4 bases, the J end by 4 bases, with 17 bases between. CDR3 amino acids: CASSWQRTNPNQPQHF. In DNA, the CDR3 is TGTGCCAGCAGCTGGCAACGAACCAATCCTAATCAGCCCCAGCATTTT.

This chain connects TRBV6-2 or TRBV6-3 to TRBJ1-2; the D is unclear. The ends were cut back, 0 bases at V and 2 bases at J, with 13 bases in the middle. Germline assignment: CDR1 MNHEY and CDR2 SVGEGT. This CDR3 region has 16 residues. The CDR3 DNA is TGTGCCAGCAGTTACTCCCAAGAGCCGGGGAACTATGGCTACACCTTC. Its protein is CASSYSQEPGNYGYTF.

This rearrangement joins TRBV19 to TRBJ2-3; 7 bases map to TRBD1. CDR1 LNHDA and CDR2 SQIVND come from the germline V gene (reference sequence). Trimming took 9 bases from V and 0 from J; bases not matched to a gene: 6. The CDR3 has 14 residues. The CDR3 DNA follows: TGTGCCAGCAGGACAGGAATAAGCACAGATACGCAGTATTTT. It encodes CASRTGISTDTQYF.

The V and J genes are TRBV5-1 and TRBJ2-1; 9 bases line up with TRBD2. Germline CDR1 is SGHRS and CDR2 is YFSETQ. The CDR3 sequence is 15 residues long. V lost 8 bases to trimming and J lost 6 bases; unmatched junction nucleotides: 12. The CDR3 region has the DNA TGCGCCAGTACAGAAGCGGGGGGCCCTTCCAATGAGCAGTTCTTC. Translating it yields CASTEAGGPSNEQFF.

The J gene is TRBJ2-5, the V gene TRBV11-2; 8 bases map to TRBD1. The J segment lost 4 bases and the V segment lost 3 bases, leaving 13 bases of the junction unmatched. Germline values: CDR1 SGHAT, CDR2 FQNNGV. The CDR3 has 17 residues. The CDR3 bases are TGTGCCAGCAGCTTCAGGGGGCCAGGGGGCATAGGAGAGACCCAGTACTTC. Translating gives CASSFRGPGGIGETQYF.